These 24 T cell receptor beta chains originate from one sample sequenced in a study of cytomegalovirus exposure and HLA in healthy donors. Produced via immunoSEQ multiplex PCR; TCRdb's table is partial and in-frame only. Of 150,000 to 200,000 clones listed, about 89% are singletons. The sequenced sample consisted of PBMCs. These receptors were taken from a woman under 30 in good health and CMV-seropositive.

The CDR3 reads CASRNPGQGAYGYTF. In DNA, the CDR3 is TGTGCCAGCAGGAACCCCGGACAGGGGGCTTATGGCTACACCTTC. The gene calls are TRBV2 and TRBJ1-2; 11 positions agree with TRBD1. The germline CDR1 and CDR2 sequences are SNHLY and FYNNEI. V trimming: 6 bases; J trimming: 5 bases; junction bases outside the gene matches: 8. The CDR3 is made up of 15 amino acids.

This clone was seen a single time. The CDR3 nucleotides read TGTGCCAGCAGTTCAGGGGGCCTGGGGGAGCTGTTTTTT. Translation: CASSSGGLGELFF. This chain uses TRBV6-6 with TRBJ2-2; 8 nucleotides line up with TRBD1. The CDR3 consists of 13 residues. The V gene end was trimmed by 4 bases and the J gene end by 8 bases; junction bases not matched to a gene: 3. Germline assignment: CDR1 MNHNY and CDR2 SVGAGI (reference sequence).

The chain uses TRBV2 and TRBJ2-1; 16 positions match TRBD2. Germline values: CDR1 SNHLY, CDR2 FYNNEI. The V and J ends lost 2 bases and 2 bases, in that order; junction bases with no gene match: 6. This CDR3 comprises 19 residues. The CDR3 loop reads CASSETGLAGGPPYNEQFF. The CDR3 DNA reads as TGTGCCAGCAGTGAAACGGGACTAGCGGGGGGGCCGCCCTACAATGAGCAGTTCTTC.

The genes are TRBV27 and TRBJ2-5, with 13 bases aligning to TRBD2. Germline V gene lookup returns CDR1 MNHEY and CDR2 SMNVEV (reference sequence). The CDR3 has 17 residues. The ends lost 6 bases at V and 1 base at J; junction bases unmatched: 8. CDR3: CASSLSGTSGVQETQYF. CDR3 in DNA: TGTGCCAGCAGCCTCTCCGGGACTAGCGGGGTCCAAGAGACCCAGTACTTC.

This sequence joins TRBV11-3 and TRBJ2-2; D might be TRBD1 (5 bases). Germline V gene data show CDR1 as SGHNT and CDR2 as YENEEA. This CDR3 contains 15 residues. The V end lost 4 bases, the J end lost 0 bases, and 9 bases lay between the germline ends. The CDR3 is CASSSKGTNTGELFF. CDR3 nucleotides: TGTGCCAGCAGCTCTAAGGGGACGAACACCGGGGAGCTGTTTTTT.

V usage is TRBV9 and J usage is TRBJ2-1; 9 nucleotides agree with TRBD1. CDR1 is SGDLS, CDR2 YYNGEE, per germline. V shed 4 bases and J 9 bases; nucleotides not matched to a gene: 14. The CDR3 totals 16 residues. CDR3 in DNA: TGTGCCAGCAGCCCGAGGCATGCGACAGGGGGAAGTGAGCAGTTCTTC. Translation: CASSPRHATGGSEQFF.

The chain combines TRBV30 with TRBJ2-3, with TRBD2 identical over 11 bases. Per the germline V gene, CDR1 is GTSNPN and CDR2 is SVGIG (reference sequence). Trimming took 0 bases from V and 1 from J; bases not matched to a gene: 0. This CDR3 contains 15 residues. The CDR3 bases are TGTGCCTGGAGTGTACTAGCGGGGGGCACAGATACGCAGTATTTT. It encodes CAWSVLAGGTDTQYF.

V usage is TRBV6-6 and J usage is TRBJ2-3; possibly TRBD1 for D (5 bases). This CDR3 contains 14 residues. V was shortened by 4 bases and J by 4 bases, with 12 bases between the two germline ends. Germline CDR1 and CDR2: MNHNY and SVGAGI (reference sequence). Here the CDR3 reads CASSSTRQSDTQYF. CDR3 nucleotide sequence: TGTGCCAGCAGTTCGACCCGACAGTCAGATACGCAGTATTTT.

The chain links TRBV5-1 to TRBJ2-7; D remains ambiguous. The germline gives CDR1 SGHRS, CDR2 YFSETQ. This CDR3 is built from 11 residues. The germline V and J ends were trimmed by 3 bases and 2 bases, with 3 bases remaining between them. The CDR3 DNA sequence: TGCGCCAGCAGCTCTACCTACGAGCAGTACTTC. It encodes CASSSTYEQYF.

In DNA form, the CDR3 reads TGTGCCAGCAACCTGGACAGGGGACCATACAATGAGCAGTTCTTC. It codes for CASNLDRGPYNEQFF. The rearrangement uses TRBV2 and TRBJ2-1; 9 bases map to TRBD1. The germline V gene encodes CDR1 SNHLY and CDR2 FYNNEI. There are 15 residues in the CDR3. V gave up 7 bases and J gave up 4 bases; unmatched junction bases: 8.

The CDR3 DNA follows: TGCGCCAGCAGCCTAGTAGGGGGGGGCCACTACAATGAGCAGTTCTTC. The encoded protein is CASSLVGGGHYNEQFF. J is TRBJ2-1 and V is TRBV4-1; TRBD2 might be the D (7 bases). This CDR3 is built from 16 residues. V shed 4 bases and J shed 3 bases, with 16 bases lying between them. Germline V gene data show CDR1 as MGHRA and CDR2 as YSYEKL.

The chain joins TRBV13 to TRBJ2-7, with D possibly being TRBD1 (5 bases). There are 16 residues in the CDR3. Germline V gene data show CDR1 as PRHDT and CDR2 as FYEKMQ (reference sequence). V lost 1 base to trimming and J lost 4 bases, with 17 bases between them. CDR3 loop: CASSLEGQGYGYEQYF. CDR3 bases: TGTGCCAGCAGCTTAGAGGGGCAAGGCTATGGTTACGAGCAGTACTTC.

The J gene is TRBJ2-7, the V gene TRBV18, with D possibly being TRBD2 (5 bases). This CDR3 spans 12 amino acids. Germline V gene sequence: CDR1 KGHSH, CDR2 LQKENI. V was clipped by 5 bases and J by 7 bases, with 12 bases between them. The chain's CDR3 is CASSVMGSEQYF. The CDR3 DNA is TGTGCCAGCTCAGTGATGGGGAGTGAGCAGTACTTC.

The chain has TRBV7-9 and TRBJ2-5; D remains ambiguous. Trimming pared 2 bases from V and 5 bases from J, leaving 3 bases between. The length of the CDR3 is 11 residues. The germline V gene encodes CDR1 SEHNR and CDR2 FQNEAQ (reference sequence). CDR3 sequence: CASSLYETQYF. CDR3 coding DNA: TGTGCCAGCAGCTTATATGAGACCCAGTACTTC. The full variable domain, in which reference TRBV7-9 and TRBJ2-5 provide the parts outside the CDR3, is DTGVSQNPRHKITKRGQNVTFRCDPISEHNRLYWYRQTLGQGPEFLTYFQNEAQLEKSRLLSDRFSAERPKGSFSTLEIQRTEQGDSAMYLCASSLYETQYFGPGTRLLVL.

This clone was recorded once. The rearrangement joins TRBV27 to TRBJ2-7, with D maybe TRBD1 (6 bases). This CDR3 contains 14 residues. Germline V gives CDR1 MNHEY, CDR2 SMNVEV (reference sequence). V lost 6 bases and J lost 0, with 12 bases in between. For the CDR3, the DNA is TGTGCCAGCAGCTTAAGGGGGACCTCCTACGAGCAGTACTTC. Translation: CASSLRGTSYEQYF.

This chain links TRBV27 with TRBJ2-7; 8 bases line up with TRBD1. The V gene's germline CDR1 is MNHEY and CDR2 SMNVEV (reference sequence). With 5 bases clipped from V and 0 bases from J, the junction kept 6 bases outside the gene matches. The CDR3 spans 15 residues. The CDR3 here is CASSTQGAVSYEQYF. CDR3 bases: TGTGCCAGCAGTACTCAGGGGGCCGTCTCCTACGAGCAGTACTTC.

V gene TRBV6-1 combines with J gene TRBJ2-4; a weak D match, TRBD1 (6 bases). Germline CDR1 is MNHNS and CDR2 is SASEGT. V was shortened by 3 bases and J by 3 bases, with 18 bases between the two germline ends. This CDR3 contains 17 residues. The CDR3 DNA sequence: TGTGCCAGCAGTGAGGGGACACTCAAAGGGGGCAAAAACATTCAGTACTTC. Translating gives CASSEGTLKGGKNIQYF.

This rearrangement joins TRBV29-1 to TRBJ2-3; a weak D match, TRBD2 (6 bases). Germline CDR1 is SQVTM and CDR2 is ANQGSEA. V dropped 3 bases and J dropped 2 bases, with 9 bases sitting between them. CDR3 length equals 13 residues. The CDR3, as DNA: TGCAGCGTTGAGGGACTTGTCACAGATACGCAGTATTTT. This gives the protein CSVEGLVTDTQYF.

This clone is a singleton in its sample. Written as DNA, the CDR3 is TGCGCCAGCAGCCAAGGCCTAGCGGGAGGACCCCAAGAGACCCAGTACTTC. Translating gives CASSQGLAGGPQETQYF. This rearrangement joins TRBV4-3 to TRBJ2-5; 11 bases align to TRBD2. The CDR3 runs to 17 residues. Trimming at V came to 1 base and at J to 1 base, leaving 5 bases not matched to a gene. Germline CDR1 reads LGHNA; CDR2 reads YSLEER.

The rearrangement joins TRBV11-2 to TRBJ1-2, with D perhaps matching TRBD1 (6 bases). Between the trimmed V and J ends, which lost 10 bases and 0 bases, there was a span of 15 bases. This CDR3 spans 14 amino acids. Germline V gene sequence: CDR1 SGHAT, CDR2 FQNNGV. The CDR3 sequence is CATSIRDTNYGYTF. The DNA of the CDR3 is TGTGCCACCTCGATCAGGGACACTAACTATGGCTACACCTTC.

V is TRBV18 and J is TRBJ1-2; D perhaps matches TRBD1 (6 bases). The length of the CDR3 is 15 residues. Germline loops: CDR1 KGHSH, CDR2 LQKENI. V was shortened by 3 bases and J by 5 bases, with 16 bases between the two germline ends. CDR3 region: CASSPRRQAVYGYTF. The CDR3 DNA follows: TGTGCCAGCTCACCGCGCCGACAGGCGGTTTATGGCTACACCTTC.

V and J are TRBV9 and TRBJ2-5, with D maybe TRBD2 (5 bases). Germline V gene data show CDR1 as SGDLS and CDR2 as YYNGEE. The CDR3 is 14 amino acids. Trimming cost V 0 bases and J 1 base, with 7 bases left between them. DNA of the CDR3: TGTGCCAGCAGCGTAGGAGGGCCCCAAGAGACCCAGTACTTC. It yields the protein CASSVGGPQETQYF.

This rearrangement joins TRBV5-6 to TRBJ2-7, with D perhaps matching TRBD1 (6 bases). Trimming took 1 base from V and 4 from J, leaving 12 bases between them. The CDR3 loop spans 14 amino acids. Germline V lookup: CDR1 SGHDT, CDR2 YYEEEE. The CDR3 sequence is CASSLRQGLYEQYF. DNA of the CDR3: TGTGCCAGCAGCTTGAGGCAGGGGTTGTACGAGCAGTACTTC.

CDR3 protein: CASSFTGLGTDTQYF. The DNA for the CDR3 is TGTGCCAGCAGCTTTACGGGACTAGGCACAGATACGCAGTATTTT. The chain uses TRBV5-6 and TRBJ2-3; TRBD2 matches at 8 bases. Germline V CDR1 and CDR2: SGHDT, YYEEEE. CDR3 length equals 15 residues. Trimming removed 2 bases from V and 1 base from J; junction bases left unmatched: 3.